The rows below give T cell receptor beta chains drawn from one sample of a study of T cells after posttransplantation cyclophosphamide. The method was immunoSEQ multiplex PCR; TCRdb's version includes in-frame clones alone and lacks a portion of them. The sample lists 35,000 to 40,000 clones, just under 80% occurring once. Specimen: CD4+ T cells sorted from blood, collected roughly 250 weeks after a stem cell transplant with posttransplant cyclophosphamide. All receptors derive from a female patient aged 35 to 55 who received an allogeneic stem cell transplant from a related donor, was CMV-positive, and had no GVHD. Some T cells may have originated in the graft donor. CDR3s include the opening cysteine and the closing phenylalanine or tryptophan. D genes are given only for firm matches. Size is omitted from some rows. Given values are once, few, many or a class for expanded clones.

d_call,j_call,v_call,clone_size,cdr3_aa,cdr3_nt
TRBD1,TRBJ1-2,TRBV7-2,.,CASSSGTGNYGYTF,TGTGCCAGCAGCTCCGGGACAGGGAACTATGGCTACACCTTC
TRBD2,TRBJ2-5,TRBV5-4,.,CASSLAAGGQVWETQYF,TGTGCCAGCAGCTTGGCTGCGGGGGGGCAGGTTTGGGAGACCCAGTACTTC
TRBD1,TRBJ2-7,TRBV5-4,.,CASSFGTAPSYEQYF,TGTGCCAGCAGCTTTGGGACAGCGCCCTCCTACGAGCAGTACTTC
TRBD2,TRBJ2-1,TRBV4-3,.,CASSQIAGGLSHNEQFF,TGCGCCAGCAGCCAGATAGCGGGGGGGCTTTCCCACAATGAGCAGTTCTTC
TRBD1,TRBJ2-7,TRBV7-2,.,CASSYRDRGPYEQYF,TGTGCCAGCAGCTATCGGGACAGGGGGCCCTACGAGCAGTACTTC
TRBD2,TRBJ2-1,TRBV11-3,.,CASSLTVAPAGGNEQFF,TGTGCCAGCAGCTTAACTGTGGCTCCAGCGGGGGGGAATGAGCAGTTCTTC
.,TRBJ1-5,TRBV12-2,.,CASRFCRGVCGNQPQHF,TGTGCAAGTCGCTTTTGTCGGGGGGTTTGCGGCAATCAGCCCCAGCATTTT
.,TRBJ1-3,TRBV6-5,.,CASSRRGDSGNTIYF,TGTGCCAGCAGCCGCAGGGGAGACTCTGGAAACACCATATATTTT
.,TRBJ1-2,TRBV7-6,.,CASSLGTAANYGYTF,TGTGCCAGCAGCTTAGGGACAGCCGCTAACTATGGCTACACCTTC
.,TRBJ2-3,TRBV18,.,CASSRDPAAADTQYF,TGTGCCAGCTCACGCGACCCTGCCGCGGCAGATACGCAGTATTTT
TRBD1,TRBJ2-5,TRBV19,.,CASTRSGTGGHETQYF,TGTGCCAGTACCCGATCCGGGACAGGGGGTCACGAGACCCAGTACTTC
.,TRBJ2-7,TRBV7-9,.,CASSLAPGDYEQYF,TGTGCCAGCAGCTTGGCTCCCGGGGACTACGAGCAGTACTTC
TRBD1,TRBJ1-1,TRBV19,few,CASTWGQGPEAFF,TGTGCCAGCACCTGGGGACAGGGGCCTGAAGCTTTCTTT
TRBD1,TRBJ2-7,TRBV5-1,.,CASSLGGQGTYEQYF,TGCGCCAGCAGCTTGGGGGGACAGGGCACCTACGAGCAGTACTTC
TRBD2,TRBJ2-1,TRBV11-2,.,CASSRASGGLSSYNEQFF,TGTGCCAGCAGCCGGGCTAGCGGGGGCCTAAGCTCCTACAATGAGCAGTTCTTC
TRBD1,TRBJ2-3,TRBV11-2,.,CASSLEDRSTDTQYF,TGTGCCAGCAGCTTAGAGGACAGGAGCACAGATACGCAGTATTTT
.,TRBJ2-1,TRBV27,.,CASRKGVTYNEQFF,TGTGCCAGCAGGAAGGGGGTGACCTACAATGAGCAGTTCTTC
TRBD2,TRBJ2-3,TRBV5-1,.,CASSLISGGSTDTQYF,TGCGCCAGCAGCTTGATTAGCGGGGGAAGCACAGATACGCAGTATTTT
TRBD2,TRBJ2-2,TRBV5-1,.,CASSTMGLAGGRTGELFF,TGCGCCAGCAGCACAATGGGACTAGCGGGGGGGCGCACCGGGGAGCTGTTTTTT
.,TRBJ1-1,TRBV5-1,.,CASSLVRRGTEAFF,TGCGCCAGCAGCTTGGTGCGGAGGGGCACTGAAGCTTTCTTT
.,TRBJ1-2,TRBV11-1,.,CASSRGERGYTF,TGTGCCAGCAGCCGCGGGGAGCGTGGCTACACCTTC
.,TRBJ1-2,TRBV10-1,.,CASSESRDPKLGNYGYTF,TGCGCCAGCAGTGAGTCGCGGGACCCGAAGTTGGGAAACTATGGCTACACCTTC